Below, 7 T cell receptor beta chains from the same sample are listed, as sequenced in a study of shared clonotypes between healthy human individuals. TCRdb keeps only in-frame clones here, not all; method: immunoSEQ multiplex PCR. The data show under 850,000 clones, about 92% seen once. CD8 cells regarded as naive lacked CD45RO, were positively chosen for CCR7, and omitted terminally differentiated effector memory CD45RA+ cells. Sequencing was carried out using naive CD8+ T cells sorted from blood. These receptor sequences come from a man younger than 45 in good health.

CDR3 loop: CASRERTSYEQYF. CDR3 DNA: TGTGCCAGCAGGGAGCGGACCTCCTACGAGCAGTACTTC. The rearrangement links TRBV6-5 to TRBJ2-7; maybe TRBD2 (5 bases). V lost 6 bases and J lost 0, with 9 bases in between. CDR3 length equals 13 residues. In germline, CDR1 is MNHEY, CDR2 SVGAGI.

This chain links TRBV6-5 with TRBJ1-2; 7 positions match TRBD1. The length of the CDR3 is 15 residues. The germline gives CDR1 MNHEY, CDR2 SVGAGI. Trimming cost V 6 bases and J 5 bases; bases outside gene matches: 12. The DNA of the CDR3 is TGTGCCAGCAGCAAAGACAGGGTGCAGAGGTATGGCTACACCTTC. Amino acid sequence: CASSKDRVQRYGYTF.

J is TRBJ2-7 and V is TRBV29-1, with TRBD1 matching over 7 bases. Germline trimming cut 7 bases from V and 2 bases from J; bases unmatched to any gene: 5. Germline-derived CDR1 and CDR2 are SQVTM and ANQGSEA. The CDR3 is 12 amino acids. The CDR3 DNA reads TGCAGCGCTTTAACAGGGGCCTACGAGCAGTACTTC. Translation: CSALTGAYEQYF.

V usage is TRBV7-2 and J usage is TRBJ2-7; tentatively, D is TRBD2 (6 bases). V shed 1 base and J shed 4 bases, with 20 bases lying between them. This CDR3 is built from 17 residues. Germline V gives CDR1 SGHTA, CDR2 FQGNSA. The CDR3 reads CASSLDGAGFAWYEQYF. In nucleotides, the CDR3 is TGTGCCAGCAGCTTAGACGGGGCGGGGTTCGCGTGGTACGAGCAGTACTTC.

The CDR3 reads CASSLGGADEQYF. CDR3 nucleotides: TGTGCCAGCAGCTTGGGAGGGGCCGACGAGCAGTACTTC. J is TRBJ2-7 and V is TRBV5-8; D may correspond to TRBD1 or TRBD2 (5 bases each). Germline V CDR1 and CDR2: SGHTS, YDEGEE. Trimming pared 0 bases from V and 5 bases from J, leaving 9 bases between. This CDR3 has 13 residues.

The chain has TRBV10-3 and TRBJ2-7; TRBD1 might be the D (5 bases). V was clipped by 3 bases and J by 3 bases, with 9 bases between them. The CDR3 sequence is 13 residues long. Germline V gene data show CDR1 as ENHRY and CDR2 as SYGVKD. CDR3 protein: CAISDRVDYEQYF. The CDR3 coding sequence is TGTGCCATCAGTGACAGGGTGGACTACGAGCAGTACTTC.

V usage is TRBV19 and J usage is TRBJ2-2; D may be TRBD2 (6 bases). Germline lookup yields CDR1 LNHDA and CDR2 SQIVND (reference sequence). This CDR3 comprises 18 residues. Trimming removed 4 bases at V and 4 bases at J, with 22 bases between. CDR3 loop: CASSNGGELNGGTGELFF. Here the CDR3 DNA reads TGTGCCAGTAGTAACGGCGGGGAACTTAATGGAGGCACCGGGGAGCTGTTTTTT.